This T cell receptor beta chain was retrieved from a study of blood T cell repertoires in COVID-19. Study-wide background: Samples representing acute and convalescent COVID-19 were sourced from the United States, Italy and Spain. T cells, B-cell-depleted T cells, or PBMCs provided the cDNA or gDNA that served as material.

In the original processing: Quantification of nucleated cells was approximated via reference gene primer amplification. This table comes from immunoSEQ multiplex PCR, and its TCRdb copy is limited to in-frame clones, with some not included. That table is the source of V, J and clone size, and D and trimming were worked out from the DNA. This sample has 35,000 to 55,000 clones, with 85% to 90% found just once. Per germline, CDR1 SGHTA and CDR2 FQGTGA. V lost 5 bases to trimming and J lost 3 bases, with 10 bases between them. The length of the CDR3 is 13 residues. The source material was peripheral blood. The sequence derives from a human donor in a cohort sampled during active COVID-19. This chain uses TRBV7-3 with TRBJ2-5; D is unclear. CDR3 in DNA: TGTGCCAGCAGCACCTTAGAGGAAGAGACCCAGTACTTC. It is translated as CASSTLEEETQYF.